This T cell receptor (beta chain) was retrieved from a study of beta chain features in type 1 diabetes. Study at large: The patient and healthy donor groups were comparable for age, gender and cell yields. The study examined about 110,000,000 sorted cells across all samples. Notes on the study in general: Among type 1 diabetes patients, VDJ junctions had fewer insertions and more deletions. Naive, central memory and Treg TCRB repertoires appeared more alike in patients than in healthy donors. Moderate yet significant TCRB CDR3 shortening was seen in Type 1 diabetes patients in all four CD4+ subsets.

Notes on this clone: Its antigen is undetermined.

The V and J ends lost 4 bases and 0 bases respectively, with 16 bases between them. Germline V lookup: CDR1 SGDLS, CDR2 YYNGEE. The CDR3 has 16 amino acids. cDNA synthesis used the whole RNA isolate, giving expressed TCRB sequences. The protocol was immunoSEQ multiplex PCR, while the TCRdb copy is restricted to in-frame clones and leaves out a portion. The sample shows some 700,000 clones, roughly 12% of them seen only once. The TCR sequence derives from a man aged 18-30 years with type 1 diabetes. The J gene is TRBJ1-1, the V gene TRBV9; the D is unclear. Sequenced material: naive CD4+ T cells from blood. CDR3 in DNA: TGTGCCAGCAGCCCTACACACGTTCACATGAACACTGAAGCTTTCTTT. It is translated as CASSPTHVHMNTEAFF.